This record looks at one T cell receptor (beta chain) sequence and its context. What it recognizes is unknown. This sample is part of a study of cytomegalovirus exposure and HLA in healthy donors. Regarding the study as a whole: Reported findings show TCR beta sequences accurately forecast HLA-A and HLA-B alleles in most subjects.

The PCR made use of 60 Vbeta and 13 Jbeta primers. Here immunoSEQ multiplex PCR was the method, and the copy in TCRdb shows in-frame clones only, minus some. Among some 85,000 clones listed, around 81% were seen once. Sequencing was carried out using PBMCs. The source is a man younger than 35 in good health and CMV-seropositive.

The CDR3 loop is CASSRQGLYYGYTF. CDR3 sequence (DNA): TGTGCCAGCAGCAGACAGGGGTTATACTATGGCTACACCTTC. The J gene is TRBJ1-2, the V gene TRBV21-1; the table's D gene call, TRBD1, was not cross checked with the DNA. TRBV21-1 represents a pseudogene. The CDR3 sequence is 14 residues long.